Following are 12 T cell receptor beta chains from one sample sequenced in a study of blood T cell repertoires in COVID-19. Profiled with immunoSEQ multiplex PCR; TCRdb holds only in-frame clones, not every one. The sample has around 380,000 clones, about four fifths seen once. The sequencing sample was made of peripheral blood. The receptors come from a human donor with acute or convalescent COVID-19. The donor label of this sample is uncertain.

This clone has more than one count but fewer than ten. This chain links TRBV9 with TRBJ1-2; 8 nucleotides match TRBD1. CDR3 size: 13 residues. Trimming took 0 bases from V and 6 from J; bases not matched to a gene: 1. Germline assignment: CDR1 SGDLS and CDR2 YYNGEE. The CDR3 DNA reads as TGTGCCAGCAGCGTAGGGACAGGGAATGGCTACACCTTC. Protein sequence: CASSVGTGNGYTF.

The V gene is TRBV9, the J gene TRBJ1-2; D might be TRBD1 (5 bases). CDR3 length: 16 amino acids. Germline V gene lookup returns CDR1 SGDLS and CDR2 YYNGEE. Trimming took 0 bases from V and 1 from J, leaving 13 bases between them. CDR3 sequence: CASSVGPGQNNYGYTF. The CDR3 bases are TGTGCCAGCAGCGTAGGGCCCGGACAAAATAACTATGGCTACACCTTC.

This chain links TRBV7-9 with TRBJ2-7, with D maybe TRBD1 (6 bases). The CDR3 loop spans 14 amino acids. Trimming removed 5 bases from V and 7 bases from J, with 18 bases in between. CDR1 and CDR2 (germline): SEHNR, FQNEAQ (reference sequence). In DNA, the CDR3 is TGTGCCAGCAGCCAACCCGACAGGAGGTGGGAGCAGTACTTC. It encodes CASSQPDRRWEQYF.

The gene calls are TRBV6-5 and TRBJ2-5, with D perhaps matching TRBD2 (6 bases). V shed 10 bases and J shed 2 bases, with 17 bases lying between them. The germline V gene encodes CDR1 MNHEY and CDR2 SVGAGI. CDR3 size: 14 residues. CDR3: CAIQAGTAQETQYF. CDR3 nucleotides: TGTGCCATCCAAGCGGGTACAGCACAAGAGACCCAGTACTTC.

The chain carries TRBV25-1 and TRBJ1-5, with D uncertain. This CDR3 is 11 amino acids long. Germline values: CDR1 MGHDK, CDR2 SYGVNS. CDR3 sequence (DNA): TGTGGGGCAATTGGGAATCAGCCCCAGCATTTT. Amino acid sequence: CGAIGNQPQHF.

This CDR3 is CATSRVRGTSGSRDNEQFF. CDR3 sequence (DNA): TGTGCCACCAGCAGAGTCCGGGGTACTAGCGGGAGTCGGGACAATGAGCAGTTCTTC. This chain connects TRBV15 to TRBJ2-1; TRBD2 aligns across 11 bases. The CDR3 runs to 19 residues. CDR1 and CDR2 (germline): LNHNV, YYDKDF (reference sequence). With V trimmed by 1 base and J by 5 bases, 13 bases remained unmatched. The complete variable domain, with remaining parts taken from reference TRBV15 and TRBJ2-1, reads DAMVIQNPRYQVTQFGKPVTLSCSQTLNHNVMYWYQQKSSQAPKLLFHYYDKDFNNEADTPDNFQSRRPNTSFCFLDIRSPGLGDTAMYLCATSRVRGTSGSRDNEQFFGPGTRLTVL.

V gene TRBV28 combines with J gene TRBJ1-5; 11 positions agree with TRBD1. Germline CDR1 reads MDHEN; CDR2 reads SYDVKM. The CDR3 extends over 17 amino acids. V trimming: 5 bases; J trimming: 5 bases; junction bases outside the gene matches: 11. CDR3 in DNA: TGTGCCAGCAGTGGGGACAGGGGGAGTCAGGATGATCAGCCCCAGCATTTT. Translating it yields CASSGDRGSQDDQPQHF.

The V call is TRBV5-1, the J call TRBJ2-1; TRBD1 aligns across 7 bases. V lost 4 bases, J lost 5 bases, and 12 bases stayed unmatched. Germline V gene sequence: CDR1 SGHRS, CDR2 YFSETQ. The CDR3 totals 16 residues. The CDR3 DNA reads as TGCGCCAGCAGCCCTGGTTACCGGGACAGTCACAATGAGCAGTTCTTC. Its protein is CASSPGYRDSHNEQFF.

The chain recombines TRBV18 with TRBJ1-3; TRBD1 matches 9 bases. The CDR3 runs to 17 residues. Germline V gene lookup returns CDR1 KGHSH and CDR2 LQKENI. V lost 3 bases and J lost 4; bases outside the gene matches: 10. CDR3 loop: CASSPGPGQGAGNTIYF. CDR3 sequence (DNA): TGTGCCAGCTCACCCGGACCGGGACAGGGAGCGGGAAACACCATATATTTT.

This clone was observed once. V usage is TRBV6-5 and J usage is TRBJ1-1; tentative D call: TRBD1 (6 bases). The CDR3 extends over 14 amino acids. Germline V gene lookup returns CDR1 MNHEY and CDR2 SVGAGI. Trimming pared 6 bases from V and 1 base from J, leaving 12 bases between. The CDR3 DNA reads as TGTGCCAGCAGGGGAATGGGACAGAACACTGAAGCTTTCTTT. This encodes CASRGMGQNTEAFF.

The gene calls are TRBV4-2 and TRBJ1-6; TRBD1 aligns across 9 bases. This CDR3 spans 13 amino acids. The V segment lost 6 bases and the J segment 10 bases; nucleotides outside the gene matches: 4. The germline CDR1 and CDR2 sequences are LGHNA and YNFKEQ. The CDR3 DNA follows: TGTGCCAGCAGGGGACAGGGAGGATCACCCCTCCACTTT. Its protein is CASRGQGGSPLHF.

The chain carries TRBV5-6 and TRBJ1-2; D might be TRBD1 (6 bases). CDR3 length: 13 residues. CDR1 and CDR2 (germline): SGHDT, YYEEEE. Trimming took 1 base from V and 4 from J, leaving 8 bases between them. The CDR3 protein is CASSLNRVYGYTF. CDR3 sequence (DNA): TGTGCCAGCAGCTTGAACAGGGTCTATGGCTACACCTTC.